These 10 T cell receptor beta chains originate from one sample sequenced in a study of technical replicates of blood from a few donors. Generated by immunoSEQ multiplex PCR, the TCRdb table keeps only in-frame clones and is missing some. Of just over 95,000 clones in the sample, about 94% are singletons; the top ten hold 0.25% to 0.35%. Material for sequencing was T cells isolated from PBMCs. The receptors here all came from a human donor in good health.

V and J are TRBV25-1 and TRBJ2-1; no reliable D call. CDR3 size: 13 residues. Germline V gene lookup returns CDR1 MGHDK and CDR2 SYGVNS. The V gene lost 10 bases and the J gene lost 0 bases, with 10 bases spanning the gap. The CDR3 loop is CATTDSSYNEQFF. In DNA form, the CDR3 reads TGTGCCACTACAGATAGCTCCTACAATGAGCAGTTCTTC.

This clone was detected only once. The V call is TRBV6-5, the J call TRBJ2-1; D is perhaps TRBD2 (6 bases). V was shortened by 0 bases and J by 10 bases, with 13 bases between the two germline ends. Germline values: CDR1 MNHEY, CDR2 SVGAGI. CDR3 length: 14 residues. The CDR3 sequence: CASSYSPGAREQFF. The CDR3, as DNA: TGTGCCAGCAGTTACTCCCCGGGAGCACGGGAGCAGTTCTTC.

CDR3 loop: CASRATGWDTQYF. The CDR3 DNA reads TGTGCCAGCAGGGCGACAGGGTGGGATACGCAGTATTTT. The chain couples TRBV27 to TRBJ2-3; the match to TRBD1 covers 7 bases. The CDR3 is made up of 13 amino acids. CDR1 and CDR2 (germline): MNHEY, SMNVEV (reference sequence). V dropped 6 bases and J dropped 6; count of bases not matched to a gene: 6.

This rearrangement joins TRBV5-6 to TRBJ1-6; TRBD1 matches at 11 bases. Germline trimming cut 4 bases from V and 9 bases from J; bases unmatched to any gene: 12. Per the germline V gene, CDR1 is SGHDT and CDR2 is YYEEEE. The CDR3 has 17 amino acids. DNA for the CDR3: TGTGCCAGCAGCGCGTGGGACAGGGGGATCGAAAGTTCACCCCTCCACTTT. This gives the protein CASSAWDRGIESSPLHF.

The chain is built from TRBV9 and TRBJ2-1; weak D call: TRBD1 (5 bases). This CDR3 region has 14 residues. V dropped 4 bases and J dropped 5 bases, with 13 bases sitting between them. Germline V gene data show CDR1 as SGDLS and CDR2 as YYNGEE. CDR3 in amino acids: CASSLWTLDNEQFF. CDR3 DNA: TGTGCCAGCAGCCTCTGGACACTCGACAATGAGCAGTTCTTC. Combining the CDR3 with reference TRBV9 and TRBJ2-1 gives the whole variable domain DSGVTQTPKHLITATGQRVTLRCSPRSGDLSVYWYQQSLDQGLQFLIQYYNGEERAKGNILERFSAQQFPDLHSELNLSSLELGDSALYFCASSLWTLDNEQFFGPGTRLTVL.

The V call is TRBV9, the J call TRBJ2-1; D is perhaps TRBD1 (6 bases). Trimming removed 0 bases at V and 2 bases at J, with 12 bases between. Germline CDR1 reads SGDLS; CDR2 reads YYNGEE. The CDR3 is made up of 16 amino acids. The CDR3 DNA sequence: TGTGCCAGCAGCGTAGACAGGGTTGGAACCTACAATGAGCAGTTCTTC. This encodes CASSVDRVGTYNEQFF.

Comments on this clone: In the same sample, other DNA sequences code for this CDR3. The genes are TRBV2 and TRBJ2-3, with D perhaps TRBD2 (5 bases). CDR1 and CDR2 (germline): SNHLY, FYNNEI. V was pared by 8 bases and J by 3 bases, with 15 bases between. The CDR3 totals 14 residues. CDR3 residues: CASSSGPLTDTQYF. Written as DNA, the CDR3 is TGTGCCAGCTCCAGCGGCCCTTTGACAGATACGCAGTATTTT.

This clone showed up just once. The V and J genes are TRBV15 and TRBJ2-5, with D unclear. Trimming removed 5 bases at V and 4 bases at J, with 14 bases between. Germline assignment: CDR1 LNHNV and CDR2 YYDKDF (reference sequence). The CDR3 contains 14 residues. The CDR3 loop is CATSLTPETETQYF. CDR3 coding DNA: TGTGCCACCAGCCTAACACCGGAGACAGAGACCCAGTACTTC.

The chain is built from TRBV6-6 and TRBJ1-2; TRBD1 aligns across 7 bases. The CDR3 sequence is 13 residues long. With 2 bases clipped from V and 7 bases from J, the junction kept 4 bases outside the gene matches. Germline assignment: CDR1 MNHNY and CDR2 SVGAGI (reference sequence). The CDR3 DNA follows: TGTGCCAGCAGTTACGAGGGGGCGCGTGGCTACACCTTC. This gives the protein CASSYEGARGYTF.

J is TRBJ2-3 and V is TRBV9; no clear D gene. Trimming removed 3 bases at V and 2 bases at J, with 16 bases between. The CDR3 has 16 residues. Germline V gene data show CDR1 as SGDLS and CDR2 as YYNGEE. The CDR3 sequence is CASSASSGGATDTQYF. The CDR3 DNA sequence: TGTGCCAGCAGCGCCTCCAGTGGCGGCGCCACAGATACGCAGTATTTT.